This paragraph covers one T cell receptor beta chain sequence. Its target is unknown. The data were obtained in a study of T-cell memory formation after mild COVID-19. TCRdb fed the 5' RACE reads into MiXCR, producing one record per CDR3 protein. The table shows roughly 240,000 distinct CDR3 sequences, with 15% occurring only once. This CDR3 spans 13 amino acids. Germline loops: CDR1 SEHNR, CDR2 FQNEAQ (reference sequence). V was trimmed by 8 bases and J by 2 bases, leaving 13 bases between them. Overall study results and limits: Contracting CD4+ clones lay largely in CM and EM, with CD8+ ones residing in EMRA.

This sequence was found in an adult woman who had mild COVID-19 (a few samples of this study predate the infection). Cell type and time point are not known. The V gene is TRBV7-9, the J gene TRBJ2-7; D is perhaps TRBD1 (5 bases). The sequenced material came from PBMCs or a T cell subset sorted from them (not recorded which). The CDR3, as DNA: TGTGCCAGCCGACCAGACAGCGCCTACGAGCAGTACTTC. Its translation: CASRPDSAYEQYF.